The rows below give T cell receptor beta chains drawn from one sample of a study of blood T cell repertoires in COVID-19. The data were produced by immunoSEQ multiplex PCR, yet TCRdb's version contains in-frame clones alone and is incomplete. The profile shows over 40,000 clones, approximately 86% of them singletons. Sequenced input: peripheral blood. The receptor set was obtained from a man aged 35 to 55 with acute or convalescent COVID-19. Each CDR3 is given with its conserved first and last residue. D genes are given only for firm matches. Expanded clones get a size class; other rows say once, few or many, or leave the size out.

>.|TRBV5-1|.|TRBJ1-2
CASSFALGEGGYTF
TGCGCCAGCAGCTTTGCTTTGGGTGAGGGTGGCTACACCTTC
>TRBD2|TRBV18|once|TRBJ2-2
CASSPTRPGLAGKNTGELFF
TGTGCCAGCTCACCAACCCGACCGGGACTAGCGGGGAAAAACACCGGGGAGCTGTTTTTT
>.|TRBV6-1|.|TRBJ1-1
CASTSGLEAFF
TGTGCCAGCACCTCAGGGTTGGAAGCTTTCTTT
>TRBD2|TRBV6-1|.|TRBJ2-2
CASSGMKGTIRTGELFF
TGTGCCAGCAGTGGGATGAAAGGGACTATCCGAACCGGGGAGCTGTTTTTT
>.|TRBV11-2|.|TRBJ2-1
CASSLDRGFTYNEQFF
TGTGCCAGCAGCTTAGATCGGGGGTTTACCTACAATGAGCAGTTCTTC
>TRBD2|TRBV5-4|.|TRBJ2-5
CASTLGGGRREETQYF
TGTGCCAGCACCCTGGGGGGAGGGCGGCGGGAAGAGACCCAGTACTTC
>.|TRBV5-4|.|TRBJ1-6
CASSTYGHWPNSPLHF
TGTGCCAGCAGCACCTACGGACATTGGCCAAATTCACCCCTCCACTTT
>.|TRBV2|.|TRBJ1-6
CASSEYISGSYNSPLHF
TGTGCCAGCAGTGAATATATTTCAGGCTCCTATAATTCACCCCTCCACTTT
>TRBD1|TRBV11-2|.|TRBJ1-2
CASSLDRTGWGYGYTF
TGTGCCAGCAGCTTAGACCGGACAGGGTGGGGGTATGGCTACACCTTC
>.|TRBV6-5|.|TRBJ1-6
CASSRGGEGNSPLHF
TGTGCCAGCAGTCGTGGGGGGGAGGGAAATTCACCCCTCCACTTT
>.|TRBV2|.|TRBJ2-1
CASSREQVVNEQFF
TGTGCCAGCAGCCGTGAGCAGGTCGTCAATGAGCAGTTCTTC
>TRBD1|TRBV19|.|TRBJ1-3
CASSRTGEGNTIYF
TGTGCCAGTAGTAGGACAGGGGAAGGAAACACCATATATTTT
>TRBD2|TRBV2|.|TRBJ2-3
CASSTRTRGTDTQYF
TGTGCCAGCAGTACTCGGACTAGGGGCACAGATACGCAGTATTTT
>.|TRBV6-5|.|TRBJ1-6
CASSYGPGNNSPLHF
TGTGCCAGCAGTTACGGCCCAGGGAATAATTCACCCCTCCACTTT
>.|TRBV18|.|TRBJ2-5
CASSKTGQETQYF
TGTGCCAGCTCAAAGACAGGACAAGAGACCCAGTACTTC
>.|TRBV19|.|TRBJ1-5
CASSISTVQPQHF
TGTGCCAGTAGTATTAGTACTGTCCAACCCCAGCATTTT